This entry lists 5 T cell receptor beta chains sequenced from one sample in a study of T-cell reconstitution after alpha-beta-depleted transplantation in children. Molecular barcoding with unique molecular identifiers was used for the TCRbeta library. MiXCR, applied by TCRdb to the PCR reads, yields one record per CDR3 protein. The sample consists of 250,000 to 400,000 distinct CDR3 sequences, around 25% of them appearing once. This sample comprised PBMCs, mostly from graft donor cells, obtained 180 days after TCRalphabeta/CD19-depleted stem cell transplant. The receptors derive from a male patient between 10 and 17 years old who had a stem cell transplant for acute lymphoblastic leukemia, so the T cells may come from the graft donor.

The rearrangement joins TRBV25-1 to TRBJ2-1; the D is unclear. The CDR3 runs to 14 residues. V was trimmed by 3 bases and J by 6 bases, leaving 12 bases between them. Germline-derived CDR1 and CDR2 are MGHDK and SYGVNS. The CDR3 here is CASSDWVPSNEQFF. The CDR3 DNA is TGTGCCAGCAGTGACTGGGTACCTTCCAATGAGCAGTTCTTC.

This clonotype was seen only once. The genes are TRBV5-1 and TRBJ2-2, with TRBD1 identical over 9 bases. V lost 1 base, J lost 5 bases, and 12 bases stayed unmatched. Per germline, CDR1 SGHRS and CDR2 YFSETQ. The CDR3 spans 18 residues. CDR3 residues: CASSLWDRAGLGTGELFF. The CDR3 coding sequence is TGCGCCAGCAGCTTGTGGGACAGGGCGGGCCTAGGAACCGGGGAGCTGTTTTTT.

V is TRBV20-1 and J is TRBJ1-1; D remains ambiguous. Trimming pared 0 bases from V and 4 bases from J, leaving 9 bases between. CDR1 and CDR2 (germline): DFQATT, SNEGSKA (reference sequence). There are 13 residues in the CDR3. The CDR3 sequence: CSARDPPLTEAFF. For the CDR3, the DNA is TGCAGTGCTAGAGATCCCCCCCTCACTGAAGCTTTCTTT.

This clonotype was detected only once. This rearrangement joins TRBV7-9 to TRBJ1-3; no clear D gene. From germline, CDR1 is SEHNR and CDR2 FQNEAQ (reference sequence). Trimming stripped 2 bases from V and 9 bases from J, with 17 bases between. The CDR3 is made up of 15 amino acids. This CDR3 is CASSLPKKPSGTIYF. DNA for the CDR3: TGTGCCAGCAGCTTACCAAAGAAACCTTCGGGCACCATATATTTT.

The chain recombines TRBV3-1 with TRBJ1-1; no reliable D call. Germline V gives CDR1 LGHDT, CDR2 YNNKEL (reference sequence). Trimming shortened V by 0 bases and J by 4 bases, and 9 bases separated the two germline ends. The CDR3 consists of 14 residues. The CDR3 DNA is TGTGCCAGCAGCCAAGATCGGGCGGGCACTGAAGCTTTCTTT. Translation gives CASSQDRAGTEAFF.